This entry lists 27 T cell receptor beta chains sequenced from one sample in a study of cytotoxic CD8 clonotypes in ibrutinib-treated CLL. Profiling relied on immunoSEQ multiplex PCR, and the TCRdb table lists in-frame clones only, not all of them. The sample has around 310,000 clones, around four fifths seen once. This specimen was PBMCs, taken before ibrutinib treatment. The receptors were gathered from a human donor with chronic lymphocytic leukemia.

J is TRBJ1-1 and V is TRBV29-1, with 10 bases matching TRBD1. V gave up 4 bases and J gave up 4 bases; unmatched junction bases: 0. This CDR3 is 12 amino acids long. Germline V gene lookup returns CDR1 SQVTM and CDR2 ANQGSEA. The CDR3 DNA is TGCAGCGTTGGGACAGGGGGCACTGAAGCTTTCTTT. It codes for CSVGTGGTEAFF.

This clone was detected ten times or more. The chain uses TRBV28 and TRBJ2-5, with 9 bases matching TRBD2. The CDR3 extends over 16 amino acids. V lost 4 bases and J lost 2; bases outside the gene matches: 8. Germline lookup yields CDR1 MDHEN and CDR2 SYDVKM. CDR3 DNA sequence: TGTGCCAGCAGTTACCCGGGACTAGCCACTCAAGAGACCCAGTACTTC. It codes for CASSYPGLATQETQYF.

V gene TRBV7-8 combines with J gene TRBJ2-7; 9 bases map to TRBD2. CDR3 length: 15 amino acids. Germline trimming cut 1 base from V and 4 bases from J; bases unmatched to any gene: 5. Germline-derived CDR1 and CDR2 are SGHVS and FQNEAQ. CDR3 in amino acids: CASSLGRLAAYEQYF. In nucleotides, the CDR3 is TGTGCCAGCAGCTTAGGTAGACTAGCGGCATACGAGCAGTACTTC.

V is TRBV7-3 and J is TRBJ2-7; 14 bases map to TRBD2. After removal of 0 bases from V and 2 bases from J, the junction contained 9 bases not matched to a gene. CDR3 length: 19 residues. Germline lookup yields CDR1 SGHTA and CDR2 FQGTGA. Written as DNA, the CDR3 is TGTGCCAGCAGCTTAACGACTAGCGGGAGGGCTATCGCACCCTACGAGCAGTACTTC. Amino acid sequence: CASSLTTSGRAIAPYEQYF.

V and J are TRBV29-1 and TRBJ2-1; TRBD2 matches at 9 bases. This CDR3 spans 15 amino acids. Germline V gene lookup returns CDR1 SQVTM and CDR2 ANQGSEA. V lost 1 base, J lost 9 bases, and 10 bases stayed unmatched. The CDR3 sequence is CSVEVAGGPIGEQFF. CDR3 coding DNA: TGCAGCGTTGAAGTCGCGGGAGGGCCTATCGGTGAGCAGTTCTTC.

CDR3 coding DNA: TGTGCCACCAGCAGAACACAGGGTACTGGGCATCAGCCCCAGCATTTT. Amino acids: CATSRTQGTGHQPQHF. The chain combines TRBV15 with TRBJ1-5; D is perhaps TRBD1 (6 bases). The length of the CDR3 is 16 residues. The V gene lost 2 bases and the J gene lost 5 bases, with 16 bases spanning the gap. Germline CDR1 is LNHNV and CDR2 is YYDKDF (reference sequence). Combining the CDR3 with reference TRBV15 and TRBJ1-5 gives the whole variable domain DAMVIQNPRYQVTQFGKPVTLSCSQTLNHNVMYWYQQKSSQAPKLLFHYYDKDFNNEADTPDNFQSRRPNTSFCFLDIRSPGLGDTAMYLCATSRTQGTGHQPQHFGDGTRLSIL.

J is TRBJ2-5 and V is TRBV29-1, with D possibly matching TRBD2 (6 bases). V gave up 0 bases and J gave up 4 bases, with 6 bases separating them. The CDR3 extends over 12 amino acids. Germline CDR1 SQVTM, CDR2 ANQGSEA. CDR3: CSVEDGGETQYF. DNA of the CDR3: TGCAGCGTTGAAGACGGGGGAGAGACCCAGTACTTC.

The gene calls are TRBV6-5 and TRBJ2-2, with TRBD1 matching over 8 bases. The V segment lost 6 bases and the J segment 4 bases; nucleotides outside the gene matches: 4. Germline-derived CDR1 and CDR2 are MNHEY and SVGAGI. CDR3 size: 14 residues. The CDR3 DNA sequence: TGTGCCAGCAGCCCTACAGGGGGCACCGGGGAGCTGTTTTTT. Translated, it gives CASSPTGGTGELFF.

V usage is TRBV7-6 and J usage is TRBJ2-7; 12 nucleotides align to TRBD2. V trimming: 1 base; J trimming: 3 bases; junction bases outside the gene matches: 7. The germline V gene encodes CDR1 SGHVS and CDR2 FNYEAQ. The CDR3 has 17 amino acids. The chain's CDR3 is CASSLGAGLAGNYEQYF. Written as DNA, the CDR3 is TGTGCCAGCAGCTTAGGAGCTGGACTAGCGGGAAACTACGAGCAGTACTTC. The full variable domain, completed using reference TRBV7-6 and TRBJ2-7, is GAGVSQSPRYKVTKRGQDVALRCDPISGHVSLYWYRQALGQGPEFLTYFNYEAQQDKSGLPNDRFSAERPEGSISTLTIQRTEQRDSAMYRCASSLGAGLAGNYEQYFGPGTRLTVT.

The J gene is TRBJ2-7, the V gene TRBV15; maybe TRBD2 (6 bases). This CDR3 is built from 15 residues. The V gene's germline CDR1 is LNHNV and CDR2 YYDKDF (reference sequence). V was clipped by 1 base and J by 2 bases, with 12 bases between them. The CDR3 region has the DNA TGTGCCACCAGCAGAGGAAATAGCGGAACCTACGAGCAGTACTTC. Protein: CATSRGNSGTYEQYF.

CDR3 sequence (DNA): TGTGCCAGCAGCAAAGGCACCGGGACGGACTATGGCTACACCTTC. This encodes CASSKGTGTDYGYTF. The chain combines TRBV4-2 with TRBJ1-2; weak D call: TRBD1 (5 bases). Trimming removed 5 bases at V and 3 bases at J, with 16 bases between. The CDR3 is 15 amino acids. CDR1 and CDR2 from the germline V gene are LGHNA and YNFKEQ.

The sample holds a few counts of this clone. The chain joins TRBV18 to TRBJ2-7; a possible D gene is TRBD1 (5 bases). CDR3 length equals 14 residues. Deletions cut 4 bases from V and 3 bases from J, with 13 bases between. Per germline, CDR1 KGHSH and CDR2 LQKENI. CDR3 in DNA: TGTGCCAGCTCACACTCTGGACAAGACTACGAGCAGTACTTC. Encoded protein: CASSHSGQDYEQYF.

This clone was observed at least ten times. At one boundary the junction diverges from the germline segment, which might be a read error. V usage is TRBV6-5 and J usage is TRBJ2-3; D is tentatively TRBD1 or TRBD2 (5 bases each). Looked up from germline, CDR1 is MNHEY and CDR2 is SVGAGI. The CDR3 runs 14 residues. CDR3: CASSYTIGTPEITF. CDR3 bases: TGTGCCAGCAGTTACACTATCGGGACCCCCGAGATCACTTTT.

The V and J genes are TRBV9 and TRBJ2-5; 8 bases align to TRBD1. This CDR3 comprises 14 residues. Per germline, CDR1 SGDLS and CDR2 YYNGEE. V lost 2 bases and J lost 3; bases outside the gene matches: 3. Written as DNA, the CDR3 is TGTGCCAGCAGCGTGGAGACAGGGGAAGAGACCCAGTACTTC. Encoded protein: CASSVETGEETQYF.

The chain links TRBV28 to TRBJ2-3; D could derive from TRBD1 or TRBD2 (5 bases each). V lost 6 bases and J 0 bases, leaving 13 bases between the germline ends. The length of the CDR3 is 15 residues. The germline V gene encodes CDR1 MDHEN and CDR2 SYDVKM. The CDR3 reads CASSSTGTSTDTQYF. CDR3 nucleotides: TGTGCCAGCAGCAGTACCGGGACCAGCACAGATACGCAGTATTTT.

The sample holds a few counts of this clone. CDR3 DNA: TGTGCCAGCAGCCCACCGTCTACAGATACGCAGTATTTT. Translated, it gives CASSPPSTDTQYF. The V gene is TRBV7-3, the J gene TRBJ2-3, with D hard to call. The V end lost 5 bases, the J end lost 3 bases, and 9 bases lay between the germline ends. This CDR3 is 13 amino acids long. The germline V gene has CDR1 SGHTA and CDR2 FQGTGA.

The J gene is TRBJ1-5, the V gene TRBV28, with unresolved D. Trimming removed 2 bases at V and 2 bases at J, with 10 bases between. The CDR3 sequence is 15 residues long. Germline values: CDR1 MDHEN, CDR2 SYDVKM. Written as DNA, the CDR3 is TGTGCCAGCAGTTTAAAGCCGTGGGGCAATCAGCCCCAGCATTTT. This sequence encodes CASSLKPWGNQPQHF.

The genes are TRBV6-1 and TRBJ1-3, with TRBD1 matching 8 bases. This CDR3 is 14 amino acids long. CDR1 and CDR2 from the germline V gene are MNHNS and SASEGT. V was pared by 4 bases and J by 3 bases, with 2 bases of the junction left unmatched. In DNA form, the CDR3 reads TGTGCCAGCAGTGCGACAGGGGTTGGAAACACCATATATTTT. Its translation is CASSATGVGNTIYF.

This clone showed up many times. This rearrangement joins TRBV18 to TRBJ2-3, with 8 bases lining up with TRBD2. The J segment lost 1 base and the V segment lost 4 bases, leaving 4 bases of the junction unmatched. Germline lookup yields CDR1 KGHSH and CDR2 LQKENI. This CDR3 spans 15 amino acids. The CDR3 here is CASSLRAGGTDTQYF. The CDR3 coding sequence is TGTGCCAGCTCACTACGAGCGGGAGGCACAGATACGCAGTATTTT.

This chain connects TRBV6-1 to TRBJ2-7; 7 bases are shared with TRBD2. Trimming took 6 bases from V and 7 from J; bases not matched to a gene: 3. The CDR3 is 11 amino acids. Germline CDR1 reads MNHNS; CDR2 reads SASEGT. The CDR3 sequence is CASSAGVEQYF. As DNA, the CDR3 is TGTGCCAGCAGCGCGGGGGTAGAGCAGTACTTC.

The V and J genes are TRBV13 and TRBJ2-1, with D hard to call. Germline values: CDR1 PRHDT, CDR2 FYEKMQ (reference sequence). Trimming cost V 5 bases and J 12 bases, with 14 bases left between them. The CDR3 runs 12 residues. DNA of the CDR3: TGTGCCAGCAGCCCTAAACTTGATCGGCAGTTCTTC. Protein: CASSPKLDRQFF.

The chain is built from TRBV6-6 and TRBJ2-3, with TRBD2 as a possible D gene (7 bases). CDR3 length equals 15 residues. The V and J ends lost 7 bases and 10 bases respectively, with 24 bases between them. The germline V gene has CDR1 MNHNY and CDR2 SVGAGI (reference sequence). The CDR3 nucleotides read TGTGCCAGCACCCCCGGGGGGACACTACTTCTGTCGCAGTATTTT. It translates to CASTPGGTLLLSQYF.

For the CDR3, the DNA is TGTGCCAGCTCACCCCGTTACTACGAGCAGTACTTC. Encoded protein: CASSPRYYEQYF. The rearrangement links TRBV18 to TRBJ2-7; D ambiguous. This CDR3 is built from 12 residues. Germline lookup yields CDR1 KGHSH and CDR2 LQKENI. V lost 3 bases and J lost 3, with 6 bases in between.

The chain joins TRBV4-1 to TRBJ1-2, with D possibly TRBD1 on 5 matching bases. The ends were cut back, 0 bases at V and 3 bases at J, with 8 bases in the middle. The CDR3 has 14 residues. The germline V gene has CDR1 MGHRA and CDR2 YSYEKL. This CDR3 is CASSQDGTHYGYTF. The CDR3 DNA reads TGCGCCAGCAGCCAAGATGGGACGCACTATGGCTACACCTTC.

Here the CDR3 DNA reads TGCGCCAGCAGCGGAGACAGGGTCAGTGAAAAACTGTTTTTT. Translating gives CASSGDRVSEKLFF. The J gene is TRBJ1-4, the V gene TRBV5-1; 7 bases align to TRBD1. From germline, CDR1 is SGHRS and CDR2 YFSETQ. This CDR3 has 14 amino acids. V trimming: 4 bases; J trimming: 7 bases; junction bases outside the gene matches: 7.

The CDR3 DNA reads TGTGCCTGGAGTGTACCCGGACTAGCAGAGACCCAGTACTTC. This gives the protein CAWSVPGLAETQYF. The chain combines TRBV30 with TRBJ2-5; TRBD2 matches 8 bases. Germline trimming cut 0 bases from V and 4 bases from J; bases unmatched to any gene: 4. CDR1 is GTSNPN, CDR2 SVGIG, per germline (reference sequence). The CDR3 extends over 14 amino acids.

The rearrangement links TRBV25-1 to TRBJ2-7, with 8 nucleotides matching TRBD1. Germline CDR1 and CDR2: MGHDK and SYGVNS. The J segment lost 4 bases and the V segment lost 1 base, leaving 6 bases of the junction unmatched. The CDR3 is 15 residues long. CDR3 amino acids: CASSEFGQGMYEQYF. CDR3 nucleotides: TGTGCCAGCAGTGAATTTGGACAGGGTATGTACGAGCAGTACTTC.